This T cell receptor beta chain stems from a study of blood T cell repertoires in COVID-19. As for the study in general: COVID-19 samples, acute and convalescent, were from the United States, Italy and Spain. PBMCs, B-cell-depleted T cells, or T cells provided the cDNA or gDNA that made up the material.

Deletions cut 2 bases from V and 2 bases from J, with 10 bases between. The CDR3 runs 15 residues. CDR1 MDHEN and CDR2 SYDVKM come from the germline V gene. In the original analysis: Amplification of reference gene primers was used by the study to estimate nucleated cell counts. Sequencing was performed with immunoSEQ multiplex PCR; in TCRdb, only in-frame clones are kept and a portion is missing. D and trimming come from the DNA, and the V and J calls and clone size come from that table. This sample has about 120,000 clones; approximately 88% occur once, and the top ten carry 10% to 13%. Sequencing was carried out using peripheral blood. The sequence derives from a man aged 45 to 65 with acute or convalescent COVID-19. V gene TRBV28 combines with J gene TRBJ2-1; tentatively, D is TRBD2 (6 bases). This CDR3 reads CASSLTSGPYNEQFF. Here the CDR3 DNA reads TGTGCCAGCAGTTTAACCAGCGGGCCCTACAATGAGCAGTTCTTC.